One TCR beta chain is described in this entry. The source of the sample is a study of blood T cell dynamics during melanoma immunotherapy. This CDR3 has 14 residues. V shed 2 bases and J shed 7 bases, with 15 bases lying between them. The V gene's germline CDR1 is LNHDA and CDR2 SQIVND (reference sequence). All DNA from each sorted CD8+ subset was loaded. Clones were read by immunoSEQ multiplex PCR, and TCRdb kept only the in-frame ones, dropping some. The table shows about 3,600 clones, with roughly 96% occurring only once. Time point indicated: week 3, after first cycle of checkpoint inhibitor. Blood was drawn before treatment and at week 3 after checkpoint blockade. Patients with prior systemic cancer treatment, concomitant immunosuppressants, or other active malignancies were excluded.

The receptor was derived from a human donor with melanoma. The chain is built from TRBV19 and TRBJ2-7; D is perhaps TRBD1 (5 bases). The sequences come from effector memory CD8+ T cells from blood, collected from a patient treated with checkpoint blockade. The CDR3 DNA follows: TGTGCCAGTAGTATAACGGCAGGGTATGAGGAGCAGTACTTC. Translating gives CASSITAGYEEQYF.